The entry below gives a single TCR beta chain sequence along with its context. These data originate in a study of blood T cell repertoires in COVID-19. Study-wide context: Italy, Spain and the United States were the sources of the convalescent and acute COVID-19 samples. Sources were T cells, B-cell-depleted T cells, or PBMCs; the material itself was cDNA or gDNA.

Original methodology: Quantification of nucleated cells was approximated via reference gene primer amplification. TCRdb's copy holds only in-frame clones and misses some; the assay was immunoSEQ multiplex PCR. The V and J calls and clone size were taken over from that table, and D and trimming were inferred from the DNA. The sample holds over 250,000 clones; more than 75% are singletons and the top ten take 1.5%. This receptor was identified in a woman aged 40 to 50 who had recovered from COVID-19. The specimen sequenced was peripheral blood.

As DNA, the CDR3 is TGTGCCAGCAGCTTGGCGACAGGGAGTCGGGAGACCCAGTACTTC. Its translation: CASSLATGSRETQYF. This chain connects TRBV5-6 to TRBJ2-5; 7 bases align to TRBD1. Germline lookup yields CDR1 SGHDT and CDR2 YYEEEE. CDR3 length: 15 amino acids. V shed 0 bases, J shed 5 bases, and the junction held 7 bases outside the gene matches.